This TCR beta chain was sequenced for a study of blood T cell repertoires in COVID-19 (dated by TCRdb to about 2020). Context from the whole study: Recovered participants in ImmuneRACE Cohort 3 were defined as having two consecutive negative NP/OP PCR tests, clearance from a healthcare professional, or resolution of symptoms. Collaborator samples came from the United States, Italy and Spain and covered acute and convalescent phases of COVID-19. The prospective study material was composed of cDNA or gDNA derived from T cells, B-cell-depleted T cells, or PBMCs. Deeply sampled blood TCRbeta repertoires from subjects exposed to, actively infected with, or recovered from COVID-19 were included in the dataset. The repertoires were released in a freely available public database intended as a resource for research on the immune response to SARS-CoV-2. The samples were drawn from two sources: the first 160 participants of the ongoing ImmuneRACE study, and 1,000 to 1,500 subjects contributed by 6 global collaborators. A de-identified subject ID, COVID-19 status, age in years and sex were almost always included in the sample metadata. HLA class I and class II types, where available, came from metadata supplied by the sample provider rather than from assay-based typing. Summary of the overall study and its limitations: The amount of clinical and demographic metadata varied by source and participant and was provided uncurated.

This clone was seen ten or more times. The antigen it binds to is not known. Base quality data are lacking; no much larger clone is found one base away. The immunoSEQ Assay, a bias-controlled multiplex PCR, was used to amplify TCRbeta CDR3 regions from genomic DNA. As for how the authors treated the data: The number of nucleated cells in each sample was estimated from the amplification of reference gene primers within the assay. To quantify the absolute abundance of each unique TCRbeta CDR3 rearrangement, sequence reads were collapsed and filtered. For each sample, productive Simpson clonality was calculated as the square root of Simpson's diversity index across productive rearrangements. Entries here come from immuneACCESS through TCRdb and include only in-frame sequences with V and J called. Some clones fail to appear in such tables; in the studies checked, an unresolved V gene covers under half of the shortfall, and the cause of the remainder is unknown. V and J calls and clone size are given by that table; D and trimming were obtained from the DNA. In this sample the table shows about 190,000 clones, 86% of which occur a single time. Approximately 25% of the sample comes from the top ten.

Enrolling through a virtual design, the prospective study's participants ranged in age from roughly 18 to 90 years and lived across some 23 United States geographic areas. In the prospective study, cohorts were assigned on the basis of participant-reported clinical history obtained from a screening survey and a study questionnaire. Mobile phlebotomists in the prospective study collected whole blood, serum and a nasopharyngeal or oropharyngeal swab from every participant. Over a roughly 2-month period, participants in the prospective study had the option of providing additional blood draws and questionnaires. Before DNA extraction, blood samples from the prospective study were shipped at room temperature or frozen. Reading the germline V gene gives CDR1 MDHEN and CDR2 SYDVKM. The germline V and J ends show losses of 3 bases and 6 bases respectively, and no gene match explains 7 bases of the junction. The CDR3 measures 15 amino acids from cysteine to phenylalanine. Only the CDR3 region is kept as DNA, spanning 45 bases read in frame from base 1.

This TCR was sampled from a woman aged 40 to 50 in a cohort exposed to, infected with or recovered from COVID-19 (not recorded which). Sequenced sample: PBMCs or T cells enriched from blood (not recorded which). Here the chain combines TRBV28 and TRBJ2-3, with 9 bases in between that match TRBD2. The sequenced DNA is TGTGCCAGCAGTTTGGTAGCGGGAGTATCGGATACGCAGTATTTT. The encoded protein is CASSLVAGVSDTQYF.